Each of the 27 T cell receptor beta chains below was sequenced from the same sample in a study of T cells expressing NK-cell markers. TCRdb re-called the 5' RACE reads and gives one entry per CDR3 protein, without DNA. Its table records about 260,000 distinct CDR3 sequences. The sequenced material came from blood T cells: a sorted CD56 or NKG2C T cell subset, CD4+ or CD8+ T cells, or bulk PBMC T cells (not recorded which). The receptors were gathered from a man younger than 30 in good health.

The CDR3 sequence is CASSFPGQQETQYF. The V and J genes are TRBV5-6 and TRBJ2-5; TCRdb selects TRBD1, and the lack of DNA leaves this call unchecked. The germline V gene has CDR1 SGHDT and CDR2 YYEEEE. There are 14 residues in the CDR3. Full variable domain (rest looked up from reference TRBV5-6 and TRBJ2-5): DAGVTQSPTHLIKTRGQQVTLRCSPKSGHDTVSWYQQALGQGPQFIFQYYEEEERQRGNFPDRFSGHQFPNYSSELNVNALLLGDSALYLCASSFPGQQETQYFGPGTRLLVL.

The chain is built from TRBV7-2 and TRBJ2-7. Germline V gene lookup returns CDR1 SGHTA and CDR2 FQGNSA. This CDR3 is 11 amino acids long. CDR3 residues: CASSAFYEQYF.

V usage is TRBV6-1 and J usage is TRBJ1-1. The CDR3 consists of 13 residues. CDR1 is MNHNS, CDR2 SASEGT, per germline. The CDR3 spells CASSELKGFEAFF.

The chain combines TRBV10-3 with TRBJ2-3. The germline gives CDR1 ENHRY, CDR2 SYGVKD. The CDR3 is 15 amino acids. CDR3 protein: CAIRSDRRSTDTQYF.

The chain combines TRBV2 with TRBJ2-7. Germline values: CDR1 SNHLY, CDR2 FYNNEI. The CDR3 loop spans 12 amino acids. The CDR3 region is CARGTDAYEQYF.

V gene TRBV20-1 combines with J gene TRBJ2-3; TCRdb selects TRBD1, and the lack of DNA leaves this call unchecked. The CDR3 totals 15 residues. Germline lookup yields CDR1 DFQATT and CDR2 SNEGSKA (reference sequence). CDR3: CSAQTGAGWSDTQYF.

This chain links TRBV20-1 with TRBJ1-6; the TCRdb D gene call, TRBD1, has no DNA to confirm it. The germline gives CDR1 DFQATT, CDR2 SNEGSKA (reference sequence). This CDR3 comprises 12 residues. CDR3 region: CSAGGSNSPLHF.

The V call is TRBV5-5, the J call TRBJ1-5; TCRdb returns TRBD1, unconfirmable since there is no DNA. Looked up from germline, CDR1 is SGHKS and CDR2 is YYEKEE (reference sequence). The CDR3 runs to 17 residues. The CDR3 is CASSPVQGTLGNQPQHF.

The CDR3 sequence: CASSLVSELAANTDTQYF. The V call is TRBV7-6, the J call TRBJ2-3; as DNA is missing, the TRBD2 call by TCRdb cannot be tested. Per the germline V gene, CDR1 is SGHVS and CDR2 is FNYEAQ. The CDR3 runs 18 residues.

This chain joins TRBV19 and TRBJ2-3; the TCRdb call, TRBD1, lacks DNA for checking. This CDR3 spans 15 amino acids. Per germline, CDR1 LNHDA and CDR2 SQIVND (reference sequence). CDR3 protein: CASRDRGGGTDTQYF.

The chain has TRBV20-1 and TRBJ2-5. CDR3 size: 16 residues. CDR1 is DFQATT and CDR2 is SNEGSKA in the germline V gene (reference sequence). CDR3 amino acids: CSARVAGRVIRETQYF.

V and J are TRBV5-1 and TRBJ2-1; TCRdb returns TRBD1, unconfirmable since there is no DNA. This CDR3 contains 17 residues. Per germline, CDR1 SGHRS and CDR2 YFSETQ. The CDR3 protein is CASSQTASGTVWNEQFF.

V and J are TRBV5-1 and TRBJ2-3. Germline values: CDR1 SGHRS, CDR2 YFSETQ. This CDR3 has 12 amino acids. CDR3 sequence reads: CASSENADTQYF.

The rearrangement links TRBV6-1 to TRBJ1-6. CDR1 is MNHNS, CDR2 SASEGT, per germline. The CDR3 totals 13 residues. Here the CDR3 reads CASSAPGDSPLHF.

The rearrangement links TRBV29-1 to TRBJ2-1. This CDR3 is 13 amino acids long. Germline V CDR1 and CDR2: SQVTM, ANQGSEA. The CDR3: CSVGGWVGNEQFF.

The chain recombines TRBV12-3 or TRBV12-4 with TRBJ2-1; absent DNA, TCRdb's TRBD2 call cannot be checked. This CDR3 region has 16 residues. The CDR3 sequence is CASRRLAHSSYNEQFF.

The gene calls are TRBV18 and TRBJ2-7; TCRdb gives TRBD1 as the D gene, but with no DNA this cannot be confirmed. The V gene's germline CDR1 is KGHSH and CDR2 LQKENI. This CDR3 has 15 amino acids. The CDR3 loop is CASSPQQGAEGEQYF.

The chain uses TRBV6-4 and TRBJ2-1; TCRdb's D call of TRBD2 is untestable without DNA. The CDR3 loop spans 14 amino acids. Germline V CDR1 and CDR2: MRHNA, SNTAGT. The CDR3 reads CASSASGYSNEQFF.

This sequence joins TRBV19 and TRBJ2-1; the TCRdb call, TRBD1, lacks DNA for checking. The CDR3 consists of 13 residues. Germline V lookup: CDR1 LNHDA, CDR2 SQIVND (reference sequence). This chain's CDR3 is CASSIRVSNEQFF.

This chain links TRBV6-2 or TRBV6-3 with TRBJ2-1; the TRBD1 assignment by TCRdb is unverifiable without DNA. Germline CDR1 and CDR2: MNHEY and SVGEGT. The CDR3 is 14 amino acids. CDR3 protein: CASSYGTGTGEQFF.

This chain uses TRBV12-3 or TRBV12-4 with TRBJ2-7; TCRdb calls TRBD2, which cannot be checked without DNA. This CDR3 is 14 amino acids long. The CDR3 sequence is CASRGPTRGHEQYF.

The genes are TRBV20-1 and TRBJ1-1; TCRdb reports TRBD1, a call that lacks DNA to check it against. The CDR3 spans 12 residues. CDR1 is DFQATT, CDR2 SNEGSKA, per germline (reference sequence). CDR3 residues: CSASRTGSEAFF.

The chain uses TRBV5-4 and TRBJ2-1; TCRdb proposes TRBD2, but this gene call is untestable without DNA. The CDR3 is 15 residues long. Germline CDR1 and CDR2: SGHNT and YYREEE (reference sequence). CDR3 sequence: CASSPVRSGSQEQFF.

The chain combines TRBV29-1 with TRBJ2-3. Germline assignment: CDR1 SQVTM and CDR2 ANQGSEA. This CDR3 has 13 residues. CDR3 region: CSVIRDRTDTQYF.

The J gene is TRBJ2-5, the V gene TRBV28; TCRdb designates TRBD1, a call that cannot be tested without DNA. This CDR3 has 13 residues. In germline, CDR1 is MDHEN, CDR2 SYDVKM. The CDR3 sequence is CASSLTGKETQYF. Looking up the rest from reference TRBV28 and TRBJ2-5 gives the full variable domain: DVKVTQSSRYLVKRTGEKVFLECVQDMDHENMFWYRQDPGLGLRLIYFSYDVKMKEKGDIPEGYSVSREKKERFSLILESASTNQTSMYLCASSLTGKETQYFGPGTRLLVL.

CDR3 residues: CASTLQGSNEQFF. The genes are TRBV5-1 and TRBJ2-1; TCRdb picks TRBD1, but there is no DNA to check that call. Germline-derived CDR1 and CDR2 are SGHRS and YFSETQ. The CDR3 consists of 13 residues. The whole variable domain, remainder taken from reference TRBV5-1 and TRBJ2-1, is KAGVTQTPRYLIKTRGQQVTLSCSPISGHRSVSWYQQTPGQGLQFLFEYFSETQRNKGNFPGRFSGRQFSNSRSEMNVSTLELGDSALYLCASTLQGSNEQFFGPGTRLTVL.

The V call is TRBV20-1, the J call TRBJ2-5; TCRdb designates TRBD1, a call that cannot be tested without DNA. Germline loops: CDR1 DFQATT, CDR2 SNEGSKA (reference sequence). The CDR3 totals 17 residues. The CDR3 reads CSAPKSGSGTASWTQYF.